This T cell receptor beta chain was observed in a study of regulatory T cells in long-lasting Graves disease. This clonotype was detected only a few times. The CDR3 sequence is 18 residues long. V was pared by 3 bases and J by 0 bases, with 15 bases of the junction left unmatched. Germline V lookup: CDR1 DFQATT, CDR2 SNEGSKA (reference sequence). Time point defined: newly diagnosed GD, antithyroid drugs for less than 3 months. Following extraction of RNA from PBMCs, that RNA was used to make the TCR library. Construction of TCR beta libraries relied on iRepertoire HTBI primers and on Arm-PCR targeting CDR3 regions. TCRdb recomputed calls from the multiplex PCR reads with MiXCR, one row per CDR3 protein. The sample has hundreds of thousands of distinct CDR3 sequences; about 16% are singletons. The data were also submitted as part of a second study, on T cells in Graves' hyperthyroidism and ophthalmopathy. This second study says: Patients counted as stable if ophthalmopathy did not develop within 18 months.

This clonotype was obtained from a woman in her 30s with Graves disease. The sample in question was peripheral blood mononuclear cells (PBMCs), obtained at new diagnosis, from a patient treated with antithyroid drugs. The V and J genes are TRBV20-1 and TRBJ1-1; 8 nucleotides align to TRBD1. CDR3 DNA sequence: TGCAGTGCTAGGGGACCGGGACAGGTGCTACTCATGAACACTGAAGCTTTCTTT. This encodes CSARGPGQVLLMNTEAFF.